A single sample is the source of the 20 T cell receptor beta chains below, sequenced in a study of cytomegalovirus exposure and HLA in healthy donors. The PCR was carried out with 60 Vbeta primers and 13 Jbeta primers. Sequencing used immunoSEQ multiplex PCR; TCRdb keeps in-frame clones, though not all of them. Its clone listing holds roughly 140,000 clones. The sequenced sample was PBMCs. These receptors were obtained from a male donor in good health and CMV-seronegative.

The chain combines TRBV6-1 with TRBJ2-1, with 11 bases that match TRBD2. This CDR3 has 15 residues. V shed 6 bases, J shed 7 bases, and the junction held 8 bases outside the gene matches. In germline, CDR1 is MNHNS, CDR2 SASEGT. As DNA, the CDR3 is TGTGCCAGCAGCTCGACTAGCGGGAATGGGAATGAGCAGTTCTTC. Protein sequence: CASSSTSGNGNEQFF.

The chain combines TRBV7-6 with TRBJ1-1; D might be TRBD1 (6 bases). Germline lookup yields CDR1 SGHVS and CDR2 FNYEAQ. V shed 6 bases and J shed 5 bases, with 13 bases lying between them. The CDR3 spans 13 residues. CDR3 amino acids: CASRSGTTTEAFF. The CDR3, as DNA: TGTGCCAGCAGGTCCGGGACAACGACTGAAGCTTTCTTT.

This chain joins TRBV28 and TRBJ2-5; 10 bases line up with TRBD2. The germline V gene has CDR1 MDHEN and CDR2 SYDVKM. The CDR3 consists of 15 residues. Trimming took 4 bases from V and 3 from J; bases not matched to a gene: 5. The CDR3 DNA follows: TGTGCCAGCAGTTCGACTAGCGGGTCCAAAGAGACCCAGTACTTC. This sequence encodes CASSSTSGSKETQYF.

About this clone: At one of its ends the junction is not consistent with the germline gene, which may arise from a read error. The chain carries TRBV29-1 and TRBJ2-3, with a tentative D call TRBD1 (6 bases). The CDR3 is made up of 12 amino acids. Germline V lookup: CDR1 SQVTM, CDR2 ANQGSEA. The CDR3 DNA is TGCAGCGTTTACAGGGCCACAGATAAGCAGTATTTT. Protein sequence: CSVYRATDKQYF.

The gene calls are TRBV27 and TRBJ1-1; D may be TRBD1 (5 bases). The germline gives CDR1 MNHEY, CDR2 SMNVEV (reference sequence). This CDR3 is 17 amino acids long. Trimming removed 0 bases from V and 1 base from J, with 15 bases in between. CDR3 sequence (DNA): TGTGCCAGCAGTTTATCTGTCATGGGGCCGGGGAACACTGAAGCTTTCTTT. Translated: CASSLSVMGPGNTEAFF.

The chain combines TRBV4-2 with TRBJ1-1, with D possibly matching TRBD1 (5 bases). Germline CDR1 reads LGHNA; CDR2 reads YNFKEQ. The CDR3 loop spans 14 amino acids. Trimming shortened V by 2 bases and J by 11 bases, and 18 bases separated the two germline ends. The CDR3 loop is CASSQQQVPGKAFF. DNA of the CDR3: TGTGCCAGCAGCCAACAACAGGTACCTGGTAAGGCTTTCTTT.

The chain joins TRBV18 to TRBJ2-5, with D unresolved. Matching the DNA end better, TRBJ2-7 makes the J call doubtful. The CDR3 loop spans 13 amino acids. CDR1 is KGHSH, CDR2 LQKENI, per germline. For the CDR3, the DNA is TGTGCCAGCTCACCGATTAACTCCTACGAGCAGTACTTC. Translated, it gives CASSPINSYEQYF.

This chain links TRBV7-6 with TRBJ2-7; TRBD2 might be the D (5 bases). Germline loops: CDR1 SGHVS, CDR2 FNYEAQ. Trimming pared 5 bases from V and 6 bases from J, leaving 14 bases between. The CDR3 runs to 13 residues. The CDR3 region has the DNA TGTGCCAGCAGCCCATCTCGGGGAGCCGAGCAGTACTTC. Amino acids: CASSPSRGAEQYF.

This chain joins TRBV6-4 and TRBJ2-7; 9 positions agree with TRBD1. The CDR3 has 13 amino acids. V gave up 5 bases and J gave up 7 bases; unmatched junction bases: 6. CDR1 MRHNA and CDR2 SNTAGT come from the germline V gene. The CDR3 region has the DNA TGTGCCAGCAGTCCTGACAGGGGGAATGAGCAGTACTTC. This codes for CASSPDRGNEQYF.

The gene calls are TRBV16 and TRBJ1-6; D call uncertain. Trimming stripped 4 bases from V and 10 bases from J, with 14 bases between. Germline V gene lookup returns CDR1 KGHSY and CDR2 FQNENV. This CDR3 is 14 amino acids long. The CDR3 loop is CASSPQARHSPLHF. For the CDR3, the DNA is TGTGCCAGCAGCCCTCAGGCTCGGCACTCACCCCTCCACTTT.

The rearrangement uses TRBV7-8 and TRBJ1-1; D perhaps matches TRBD1 (5 bases). The CDR3 has 16 residues. Trimming removed 5 bases from V and 0 bases from J, with 16 bases in between. Germline loops: CDR1 SGHVS, CDR2 FQNEAQ. CDR3 DNA: TGTGCCAGCAGCCCCGCCCTACAGGCCATGAACACTGAAGCTTTCTTT. This encodes CASSPALQAMNTEAFF. The full variable domain, with the rest looked up from reference TRBV7-8 and TRBJ1-1, is GAGVSQSPRYKVAKRGQDVALRCDPISGHVSLFWYQQALGQGPEFLTYFQNEAQLDKSGLPSDRFFAERPEGSVSTLKIQRTQQEDSAVYLCASSPALQAMNTEAFFGQGTRLTVV.

This chain links TRBV12-1 with TRBJ2-7; no check of the table's D call, TRBD2, against the DNA was made. TRBV12-1 is labeled a pseudogene. The CDR3 spans 18 residues. For the CDR3, the DNA is TGTGCCAACCTTGATCCGGGACTAGCGTGCGGGGGCTCCTACGAGCAGTACTTC. As protein: CANLDPGLACGGSYEQYF.

The rearrangement links TRBV18 to TRBJ2-2; 8 bases align to TRBD1. The CDR3 is 17 residues long. Germline loops: CDR1 KGHSH, CDR2 LQKENI. J was trimmed by 4 bases and V by 1 base; bases with no gene match: 8. CDR3 sequence: CASSPLGQGGGTGELFF. The CDR3 DNA is TGTGCCAGCTCACCACTCGGACAGGGCGGTGGCACCGGGGAGCTGTTTTTT.

The gene calls are TRBV28 and TRBJ1-5; 7 bases fit TRBD1. The trim removed 7 bases at V and 5 bases at J, leaving 8 bases unmatched. The CDR3 spans 14 residues. Per germline, CDR1 MDHEN and CDR2 SYDVKM. In DNA, the CDR3 is TGTGCCAGCATCGCCGGACAGGTATATCAGCCCCAGCATTTT. Translating it yields CASIAGQVYQPQHF.

The CDR3 DNA follows: TGTGCCAGCAGTACTGGGACTAGCGAAGGGCAGACCCAGTACTTC. It translates to CASSTGTSEGQTQYF. The rearrangement links TRBV6-5 to TRBJ2-5, with 10 positions matching TRBD2. The CDR3 length is 15 residues. Per the germline V gene, CDR1 is MNHEY and CDR2 is SVGAGI. The trim removed 5 bases at V and 6 bases at J, leaving 9 bases unmatched.

The chain uses TRBV18 and TRBJ1-1; tentatively, D is TRBD1 (6 bases). This CDR3 has 12 amino acids. Trimming left V 0 bases short and J 12 bases short, with 11 bases between. CDR1 is KGHSH and CDR2 is LQKENI in the germline V gene. As DNA, the CDR3 is TGTGCCAGCTCACCACCGGACAGCCCTACTTTCTTT. Translated, it gives CASSPPDSPTFF.

Of note for this clone: One end of the junction varies from germline; a read error may be responsible. The J gene is TRBJ2-1, the V gene TRBV7-9; D is perhaps TRBD2 (7 bases). CDR3 size: 16 residues. Germline-derived CDR1 and CDR2 are SEHNR and FQNEAQ (reference sequence). CDR3 loop: CASSLGGGGSDNEQFF. CDR3 sequence (DNA): TGTGCCAGCAGCTTAGGTGGCGGGGGCTCCGACAATGAGCAGTTCTTC. Full variable domain (outside the CDR3, taken from reference TRBV7-9 and TRBJ2-1): DTGVSQNPRHKITKRGQNVTFRCDPISEHNRLYWYRQTLGQGPEFLTYFQNEAQLEKSRLLSDRFSAERPKGSFSTLEIQRTEQGDSAMYLCASSLGGGGSDNEQFFGPGTRLTVL.

This chain connects TRBV29-1 to TRBJ2-3, with 9 bases lining up with TRBD2. The CDR3 runs to 15 residues. CDR1 is SQVTM and CDR2 is ANQGSEA in the germline V gene. Trimming removed 3 bases from V and 9 bases from J; junction bases left unmatched: 13. The CDR3 DNA follows: TGCAGCGTTGAGGCTAGCGGGATGGGTGATCCCACGCAGTATTTT. It is translated as CSVEASGMGDPTQYF.

The rearrangement uses TRBV11-2 and TRBJ1-1; maybe TRBD1 (6 bases). Trimming pared 5 bases from V and 3 bases from J, leaving 19 bases between. This CDR3 is 16 amino acids long. In germline, CDR1 is SGHAT, CDR2 FQNNGV. CDR3 sequence: CASSPIQGAVYTEAFF. The CDR3 DNA reads TGTGCCAGCAGCCCGATACAGGGTGCAGTTTACACTGAAGCTTTCTTT.

The rearrangement links TRBV29-1 to TRBJ1-1; D is undetermined. Per the germline V gene, CDR1 is SQVTM and CDR2 is ANQGSEA. The CDR3 covers 13 residues. V was shortened by 1 base and J by 2 bases, with 8 bases between the two germline ends. CDR3 in DNA: TGCAGCGTTGAAGGTTCTTCTAACACTGAAGCTTTCTTT. Encoded protein: CSVEGSSNTEAFF.